This T cell receptor beta chain was sequenced for a study of blood T cell dynamics during melanoma immunotherapy. Some clones are missing from TCRdb's copy, which holds only in-frame ones; the method was immunoSEQ multiplex PCR. Of 10,000 to 13,000 clones listed, about four fifths are singletons. Time point defined: week 3, after first cycle of checkpoint inhibitor. Germline CDR1 SGHTS, CDR2 YDEGEE. This CDR3 has 14 amino acids. V was cut by 3 bases and J by 1 base, with 10 bases left in between. This chain joins TRBV5-8 and TRBJ1-1; D gene uncertain. The input for sequencing was blood, taken from a patient treated with checkpoint blockade. This clonotype was sampled from a human donor with melanoma. This CDR3 is CASSSLTGNTEAFF. In DNA form, the CDR3 reads TGTGCCAGCAGCTCCCTGACGGGGAACACTGAAGCTTTCTTT.